The 28 T cell receptor beta chains in this list originate from one sample, sequenced in a study of blood T cell repertoires in COVID-19. TCRdb's table, derived via immunoSEQ multiplex PCR, lists solely in-frame clones and lacks some. Here the sample spans roughly 73,000 clones, roughly three quarters being singletons. The specimen was peripheral blood. The receptors were sampled from a man in his 70s with acute or convalescent COVID-19.

The CDR3 loop is CASSLVSGSPYEQYF. The DNA for the CDR3 is TGTGCCAGCAGCTTAGTGAGCGGGTCCCCCTACGAGCAGTACTTC. V gene TRBV7-2 combines with J gene TRBJ2-7, with D possibly being TRBD2 (6 bases). CDR1 is SGHTA, CDR2 FQGNSA, per germline. The CDR3 has 15 residues. Deletions cut 1 base from V and 2 bases from J, with 12 bases between.

The J gene is TRBJ2-3, the V gene TRBV10-1; 10 bases are a match to TRBD1. The length of the CDR3 is 17 residues. CDR1 and CDR2 (germline): WNHNN, SYGVQD (reference sequence). V dropped 0 bases and J dropped 4; count of bases not matched to a gene: 7. The CDR3 sequence is CASSESRGQGGADTQYF. The CDR3 DNA sequence: TGCGCCAGCAGTGAGTCCCGAGGACAGGGGGGCGCAGATACGCAGTATTTT.

This sequence joins TRBV5-5 and TRBJ1-6; D is unclear. The germline gives CDR1 SGHKS, CDR2 YYEKEE (reference sequence). V was shortened by 4 bases and J by 0 bases, with 14 bases between the two germline ends. The CDR3 consists of 17 residues. The CDR3 nucleotides are TGTGCCAGCAGCCTCGATGAGCTTAGCTCCTATAATTCACCCCTCCACTTT. It yields the protein CASSLDELSSYNSPLHF.

The chain combines TRBV9 with TRBJ1-6; the D is unclear. The ends were cut back, 0 bases at V and 0 bases at J, with 16 bases in the middle. The length of the CDR3 is 19 residues. The germline V gene has CDR1 SGDLS and CDR2 YYNGEE. The CDR3 coding sequence is TGTGCCAGCAGCGTAGCGGGAGTCCGACTAAACTCCTATAATTCACCCCTCCACTTT. It yields the protein CASSVAGVRLNSYNSPLHF.

Only one count was recorded for this clone. The chain is built from TRBV5-1 and TRBJ2-2; tentatively, D is TRBD2 (6 bases). With 7 bases removed from V and 4 bases from J, the gap between germline ends came to 11 bases. The CDR3 runs to 13 residues. The germline V gene encodes CDR1 SGHRS and CDR2 YFSETQ. CDR3 nucleotides: TGCGCCAGCGGTAGCGGTGGCACCGGGGAGCTGTTTTTT. Encoded protein: CASGSGGTGELFF.

The rearrangement uses TRBV6-6 and TRBJ2-3, with no clear D. CDR3 length equals 15 residues. Germline V gene lookup returns CDR1 MNHNY and CDR2 SVGAGI (reference sequence). V lost 7 bases, J lost 1 base, and 15 bases lay in between. The CDR3 DNA reads TGTGCCAGCATTGCGACTGCGCGGCGCACAGATACGCAGTATTTT. It encodes CASIATARRTDTQYF.

The table lists this clone with a few counts. The rearrangement uses TRBV6-2 or TRBV6-3 and TRBJ2-7, with 8 bases that match TRBD1. Looked up from germline, CDR1 is MNHEY and CDR2 is SVGEGT. CDR3 size: 16 residues. Trimming took 5 bases from V and 3 from J; bases not matched to a gene: 12. The CDR3: CASSAAGTGFGYEQYF. CDR3 nucleotides: TGTGCCAGCAGTGCAGCCGGGACAGGCTTTGGCTACGAGCAGTACTTC.

This clone showed up many times. The gene calls are TRBV24-1 and TRBJ1-2, with a weak D call TRBD1 (5 bases). CDR1 KGHDR and CDR2 SFDVKD come from the germline V gene. The CDR3 is 16 amino acids. V dropped 3 bases and J dropped 7 bases, with 20 bases sitting between them. The CDR3 spells CATSDGYTGGGVGYTF. CDR3 coding DNA: TGTGCCACCAGTGATGGTTATACAGGAGGAGGGGTTGGCTACACCTTC.

This clone was counted a single time. This sequence joins TRBV28 and TRBJ2-3; TRBD2 agrees at 8 bases. V lost 5 bases to trimming and J lost 3 bases; unmatched junction nucleotides: 10. Germline V gene sequence: CDR1 MDHEN, CDR2 SYDVKM. This CDR3 comprises 16 residues. The chain's CDR3 is CASSLDGERETDTQYF. For the CDR3, the DNA is TGTGCCAGCAGTCTCGACGGGGAGCGGGAGACAGATACGCAGTATTTT.

The chain couples TRBV3-1 (or the pseudogene TRBV3-2) to TRBJ1-6; possibly TRBD1 for D (6 bases). The CDR3 is made up of 14 amino acids. Trimming took off 6 bases at V and 5 bases at J, with 11 bases between the two ends. CDR1 is LGHDT, CDR2 YNNKEL, per germline (reference sequence). CDR3: CASRSGTNNSPLHF. In DNA, the CDR3 is TGTGCCAGCAGGTCCGGGACAAATAATTCACCCCTCCACTTT.

The table lists this clone with a few counts. This chain uses TRBV3-1 (or the pseudogene TRBV3-2) with TRBJ1-1, with 11 bases fitting TRBD1. The CDR3 sequence is 13 residues long. Trimming cost V 4 bases and J 10 bases; bases outside gene matches: 5. The germline CDR1 and CDR2 sequences are LGHDT and YNNKEL (reference sequence). This CDR3 is CASSPGTGGRAFF. The CDR3 DNA is TGTGCCAGCAGCCCCGGGACAGGGGGGAGAGCTTTCTTT.

The chain carries TRBV5-4 and TRBJ1-2; weak D call: TRBD1 (5 bases). This CDR3 spans 13 amino acids. Per the germline V gene, CDR1 is SGHNT and CDR2 is YYREEE (reference sequence). Trimming removed 1 base at V and 5 bases at J, with 9 bases between. CDR3 nucleotide sequence: TGTGCCAGCAGCTTGACCCAGGGATATGGCTACACCTTC. Translation gives CASSLTQGYGYTF.

In the case of this clone: This CDR3 is also generated by other DNA sequences in the sample. The chain has TRBV11-3 and TRBJ2-1; TRBD2 aligns across 15 bases. The CDR3 is 15 residues long. Germline V gives CDR1 SGHNT, CDR2 YENEEA. The V gene end was trimmed by 5 bases and the J gene end by 7 bases; junction bases not matched to a gene: 3. This CDR3 reads CASSLGLAGGNEQFF. The CDR3, as DNA: TGTGCCAGCAGCCTTGGACTAGCGGGGGGGAATGAGCAGTTCTTC.

This chain uses TRBV3-1 (or the pseudogene TRBV3-2) with TRBJ2-5; 7 nucleotides agree with TRBD1. There are 14 residues in the CDR3. Germline V gene lookup returns CDR1 LGHDT and CDR2 YNNKEL (reference sequence). The V and J ends lost 4 bases and 4 bases, in that order; junction bases with no gene match: 6. The CDR3 region is CASSLNRGPETQYF. CDR3 sequence (DNA): TGTGCCAGCAGCCTTAACAGGGGACCAGAGACCCAGTACTTC.

V gene TRBV7-9 combines with J gene TRBJ2-2; tentatively, D is TRBD1 (5 bases). V lost 3 bases and J 1 base, leaving 6 bases between the germline ends. This CDR3 spans 14 amino acids. Germline V lookup: CDR1 SEHNR, CDR2 FQNEAQ (reference sequence). DNA of the CDR3: TGTGCCAGCAGCTTGCAGGGGAACACCGGGGAGCTGTTTTTT. Its protein product is CASSLQGNTGELFF.

Of note for this clone: Other DNA sequences in this sample translate to the same CDR3. This sequence joins TRBV11-3 and TRBJ1-3; D is undetermined. The CDR3 spans 14 residues. Trimming cost V 1 base and J 3 bases, with 7 bases left between them. The germline CDR1 and CDR2 sequences are SGHNT and YENEEA. CDR3 region: CASSLGHSGNTIYF. DNA for the CDR3: TGTGCCAGCAGCTTAGGTCACAGTGGAAACACCATATATTTT.

This clone was counted only a few times. The chain combines TRBV4-1 with TRBJ1-1; D not resolved. With 4 bases removed from V and 0 bases from J, the gap between germline ends came to 12 bases. Germline CDR1 MGHRA, CDR2 YSYEKL. This CDR3 has 15 residues. The CDR3 DNA is TGCGCCAGCAGCCTCAAGGAGAATATGAACACTGAAGCTTTCTTT. Amino acid sequence: CASSLKENMNTEAFF.

This clone turned up a few times. The CDR3 loop is CASSIDPTVNTEAFF. The CDR3 coding sequence is TGTGCCAGTAGTATAGATCCCACAGTGAACACTGAAGCTTTCTTT. This chain joins TRBV19 and TRBJ1-1, with unresolved D. The CDR3 consists of 15 residues. V lost 0 bases, J lost 0 bases, and 8 bases lay in between. Germline V gives CDR1 LNHDA, CDR2 SQIVND (reference sequence).

The chain links TRBV29-1 to TRBJ1-4; 8 positions match TRBD1. Looked up from germline, CDR1 is SQVTM and CDR2 is ANQGSEA. J gave up 0 bases and V 6 bases, and 6 bases lay outside the gene matches. The CDR3 runs to 15 residues. CDR3 in amino acids: CSVTGTGATNEKLFF. In DNA, the CDR3 is TGCAGCGTAACCGGGACAGGAGCAACTAATGAAAAACTGTTTTTT.

V gene TRBV5-4 combines with J gene TRBJ2-5; TRBD1 agrees at 8 bases. The CDR3 consists of 18 residues. Losses at the gene ends were 0 bases for V and 1 base for J; bases not matched to a gene: 11. Per germline, CDR1 SGHNT and CDR2 YYREEE (reference sequence). DNA for the CDR3: TGTGCCAGCAGCTTGGCCGGTGGGGGCAGGGGGCCCCAAGAGACCCAGTACTTC. This gives the protein CASSLAGGGRGPQETQYF.

The rearrangement uses TRBV7-9 and TRBJ1-6; D remains unclear. Germline CDR1 and CDR2: SEHNR and FQNEAQ (reference sequence). Trimming left V 4 bases short and J 10 bases short, with 8 bases between. The CDR3 length is 12 residues. The CDR3 region is CASSWGDSPLHF. CDR3 DNA: TGTGCCAGCAGCTGGGGAGACTCACCCCTCCACTTT. The full variable domain, with the rest looked up from reference TRBV7-9 and TRBJ1-6, is DTGVSQNPRHKITKRGQNVTFRCDPISEHNRLYWYRQTLGQGPEFLTYFQNEAQLEKSRLLSDRFSAERPKGSFSTLEIQRTEQGDSAMYLCASSWGDSPLHFGNGTRLTVT.

The chain employs TRBV6-6 and TRBJ2-7; D may be TRBD1 (6 bases). This CDR3 region has 14 residues. The germline V gene encodes CDR1 MNHNY and CDR2 SVGAGI (reference sequence). V dropped 4 bases and J dropped 0 bases, with 10 bases sitting between them. The CDR3 loop reads CASSWTAPSYEQYF. The CDR3 bases are TGTGCCAGCAGTTGGACAGCTCCCTCCTACGAGCAGTACTTC.

The chain has TRBV29-1 and TRBJ2-1; 14 bases are a match to TRBD2. Germline values: CDR1 SQVTM, CDR2 ANQGSEA. The CDR3 consists of 17 residues. With 5 bases clipped from V and 6 bases from J, the junction kept 12 bases outside the gene matches. CDR3 in amino acids: CSVPSPGLAGGGNEQFF. CDR3 coding DNA: TGCAGCGTTCCCTCGCCCGGACTAGCGGGGGGCGGCAATGAGCAGTTCTTC.

CDR3 loop: CASSLRHSSSNTGELFF. CDR3 coding DNA: TGTGCCAGCAGCTTAAGGCACAGCTCCTCGAACACCGGGGAGCTGTTTTTT. J is TRBJ2-2 and V is TRBV7-2; D is ambiguous. The CDR3 contains 17 residues. Trimming took off 2 bases at V and 0 bases at J, with 13 bases between the two ends. Germline assignment: CDR1 SGHTA and CDR2 FQGNSA.

The chain uses TRBV28 and TRBJ1-5; a weak D match, TRBD1 (5 bases). Per germline, CDR1 MDHEN and CDR2 SYDVKM. The CDR3 is 12 amino acids. Trimming stripped 7 bases from V and 7 bases from J, with 11 bases between. CDR3 loop: CASTPGGQPQHF. The CDR3 coding sequence is TGTGCCAGCACCCCGGGGGGGCAGCCCCAGCATTTT.

This clone was counted only a few times. The chain is built from TRBV6-5 and TRBJ1-1, with unresolved D. Per germline, CDR1 MNHEY and CDR2 SVGAGI. The V and J ends lost 6 bases and 2 bases respectively, with 10 bases between them. The CDR3 is 13 residues long. The DNA of the CDR3 is TGTGCCAGCAGCCTAGGACTAAACACTGAAGCTTTCTTT. Residues: CASSLGLNTEAFF.

This clone was picked up one time. The V call is TRBV5-1, the J call TRBJ2-1; D might be TRBD2 (6 bases). This CDR3 region has 16 residues. Germline CDR1 reads SGHRS; CDR2 reads YFSETQ. Trimming shortened V by 4 bases and J by 1 base, and 15 bases separated the two germline ends. CDR3 protein: CASSGDVGGSYNEQFF. The CDR3 coding sequence is TGCGCCAGCAGCGGGGACGTCGGAGGGTCCTACAATGAGCAGTTCTTC.

This chain uses TRBV7-8 with TRBJ1-2; TRBD1 aligns across 7 bases. Germline trimming cut 5 bases from V and 2 bases from J; bases unmatched to any gene: 2. The CDR3 covers 13 residues. From germline, CDR1 is SGHVS and CDR2 FQNEAQ. The CDR3 loop is CASSMDRNYGYTF. DNA for the CDR3: TGTGCCAGCAGCATGGACAGGAACTATGGCTACACCTTC.